Only one count was recorded for the clone carrying this TCR beta chain. This specimen comes from a study of T cell responses to AZD1222 COVID-19 vaccine. CDR3 length: 15 amino acids. Germline CDR1 and CDR2: SGHTA and FQGNSA. Trimming stripped 5 bases from V and 3 bases from J, with 16 bases between. Sequencing used immunoSEQ multiplex PCR; TCRdb keeps in-frame clones, though not all of them. The sample lists about 84,000 clones, around nine tenths occurring once. This specimen consisted of peripheral blood, obtained on day 0 of AZD1222 vaccination. This clonotype was sampled from an adult in good health. The chain couples TRBV7-2 to TRBJ1-2; D is perhaps TRBD1 (6 bases). The CDR3 nucleotides read TGTGCCAGCAGCCCGGGCCTAGACAGGCACTATGGCTACACCTTC. This gives the protein CASSPGLDRHYGYTF.